Here is one T cell receptor (beta chain) with its context. This specimen comes from a study of control samples from healthy donors and cancer patients. Some clones are missing from TCRdb's copy, which holds only in-frame ones; the method was immunoSEQ multiplex PCR. Of 35,000 to 45,000 clones detected, around 90% appear once; the ten largest clones hold 22%. Germline assignment: CDR1 DFQATT and CDR2 SNEGSKA (reference sequence). This CDR3 has 11 amino acids. With 6 bases removed from V and 12 bases from J, the gap between germline ends came to 15 bases. The TCR originated in a woman in her forties with head and neck cancer. The chain has TRBV20-1 and TRBJ2-1, with D possibly matching TRBD1 (6 bases). Sequencing was performed on PBMCs. CDR3 sequence: CSAKKQGAQFF. CDR3 coding DNA: TGCAGTGCCAAAAAACAGGGTGCGCAGTTCTTC.